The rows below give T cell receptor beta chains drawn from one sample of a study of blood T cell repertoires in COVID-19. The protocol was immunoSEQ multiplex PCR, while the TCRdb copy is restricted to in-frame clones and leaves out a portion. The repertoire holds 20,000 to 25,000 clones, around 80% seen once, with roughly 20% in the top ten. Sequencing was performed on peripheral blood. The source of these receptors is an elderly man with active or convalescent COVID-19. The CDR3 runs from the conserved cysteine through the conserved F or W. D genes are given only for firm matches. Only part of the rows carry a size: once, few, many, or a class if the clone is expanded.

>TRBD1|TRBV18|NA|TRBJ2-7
CASSSAGTGRYEQYF
TGTGCCAGCTCATCCGCCGGGACAGGGCGCTACGAGCAGTACTTC
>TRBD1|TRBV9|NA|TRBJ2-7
CASGRQGRSYEQYF
TGTGCCAGCGGACGACAGGGCCGTAGCTACGAGCAGTACTTC
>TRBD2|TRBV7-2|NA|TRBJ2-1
CASSSSGTKLNEQFF
TGTGCCAGCAGCTCTTCCGGGACTAAGCTCAATGAGCAGTTCTTC
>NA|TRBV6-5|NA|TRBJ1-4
CASSRSRELFF
TGTGCCAGCAGTCGCAGCCGGGAACTGTTTTTT
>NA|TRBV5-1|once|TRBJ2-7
CASSAGPASSYEQYF
TGCGCCAGCAGCGCGGGGCCAGCGAGCTCCTACGAGCAGTACTTC
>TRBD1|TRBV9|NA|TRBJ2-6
CASSVGSRGFSGANVLTF
TGTGCCAGCAGCGTAGGGTCCAGGGGGTTTTCTGGGGCCAACGTCCTGACTTTC
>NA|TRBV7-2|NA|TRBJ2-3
CASRTTSTDTQYF
TGTGCCAGCAGAACCACAAGCACAGATACGCAGTATTTT
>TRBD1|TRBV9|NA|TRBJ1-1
CASSYGTGDGAFF
TGTGCCAGCAGTTACGGGACAGGTGATGGGGCTTTCTTT
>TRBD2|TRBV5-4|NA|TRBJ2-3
CASSSGGPAGVFRDTQYF
TGTGCCAGCAGCTCCGGAGGCCCAGCGGGGGTTTTCAGGGATACGCAGTATTTT
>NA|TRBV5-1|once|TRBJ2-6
CATGDPGANVLTF
TGCGCCACCGGGGATCCTGGGGCCAACGTCCTGACTTTC
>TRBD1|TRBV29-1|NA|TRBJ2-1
CSHPKGQGSGNEQFF
TGCAGCCACCCAAAAGGACAGGGGAGTGGGAATGAGCAGTTCTTC
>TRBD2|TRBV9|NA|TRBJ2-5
CASSEGAGEGTQYF
TGTGCCAGCAGCGAGGGAGCGGGAGAGGGGACCCAGTACTTC
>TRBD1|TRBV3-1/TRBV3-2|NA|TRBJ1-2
CASTEQGARGGYTF
TGTGCCAGCACCGAACAGGGGGCGCGCGGCGGCTACACCTTC
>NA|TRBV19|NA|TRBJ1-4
CASSTKSQGQTNEKLFF
TGTGCCAGTAGTACAAAATCCCAGGGCCAAACTAATGAAAAACTGTTTTTT
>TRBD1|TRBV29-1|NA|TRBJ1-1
CSVDKDRGNTEAFF
TGCAGCGTTGACAAGGACAGGGGAAATACTGAAGCTTTCTTT
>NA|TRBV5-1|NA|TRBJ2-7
CASSLDPGLAEGYF
TGCGCCAGCAGCTTGGACCCTGGATTAGCCGAGGGGTACTTC
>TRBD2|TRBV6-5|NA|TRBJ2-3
CASRVSGRADTQYF
TGTGCCAGCAGAGTTAGCGGGAGAGCAGATACGCAGTATTTT
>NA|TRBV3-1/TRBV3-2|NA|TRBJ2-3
CASSRSGSTDTQYF
TGTGCCAGCAGCCGGAGCGGGAGCACAGATACGCAGTATTTT
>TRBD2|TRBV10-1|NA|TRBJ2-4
CARRLAGVAKNIQYF
TGCGCCAGAAGACTAGCGGGTGTAGCCAAAAACATTCAGTACTTC
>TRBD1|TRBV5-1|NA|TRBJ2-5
CASSLGAGGIETQYF
TGCGCCAGCAGCTTGGGGGCAGGGGGCATAGAGACCCAGTACTTC
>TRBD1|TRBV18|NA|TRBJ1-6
CASSPLAGGPSSYNSPLHF
TGTGCCAGCTCACCATTGGCAGGGGGACCCTCCTCCTATAATTCACCCCTCCACTTT